This T cell receptor (beta chain) was recorded in a study of CD8 T cells in ankylosing spondylitis. Germline assignment: CDR1 MNHEY and CDR2 SMNVEV (reference sequence). This CDR3 comprises 13 residues. Between the trimmed V and J ends, which lost 5 bases and 7 bases, there was a span of 13 bases. Notes on this clonotype: No antigen is known for it.

Study-wide findings and caveats: One TCR beta motif, made up of roughly 8 highly homologous variants, appeared characteristic of ankylosing spondylitis blood.

Each CDR3 protein gets one entry after TCRdb re-called the 5' RACE reads with MiXCR. The repertoire has 220,000 or so distinct CDR3 sequences, about 17% of them found once; the top ten carry 42%. The source is a male donor with ankylosing spondylitis. This chain joins TRBV27 and TRBJ2-3; D not resolved. Sequencing was done on a sample of blood, either unsorted or a sorted T cell fraction (not recorded which). Here the CDR3 reads CASSSASGYTQYF. The CDR3 nucleotides read TGTGCCAGCAGTAGCGCAAGTGGATATACGCAGTATTTT.